This T cell receptor beta chain was profiled in a study of blood T cell repertoires in COVID-19. Across the whole study: The United States, Italy and Spain were the sources of the acute and convalescent COVID-19 samples. T cells, B-cell-depleted T cells, or PBMCs provided the cDNA or gDNA that served as material.

V lost 1 base to trimming and J lost 0 bases, with 10 bases between them. This CDR3 region has 16 residues. The germline V gene has CDR1 SGHAT and CDR2 FQNNGV. Cohorts were based on clinical histories the participants reported. Measured with immunoSEQ multiplex PCR; TCRdb has only the in-frame clones, and not every one. The sample yields under 250,000 clones, around 81% seen once. The V gene is TRBV11-2, the J gene TRBJ1-3; D ambiguous. The clonotype was recovered from a woman aged 50 to 60 with acute COVID-19. The specimen sequenced was PBMCs or T cells enriched from blood (not recorded which). The CDR3 coding sequence is TGTGCCAGCAGCTTAGGAGGTTCGGGCTCTGGAAACACCATATATTTT. Translating it yields CASSLGGSGSGNTIYF.